The rows below give T cell receptor beta chains drawn from one sample of a study of shared clonotypes between healthy human individuals. Profiled with immunoSEQ multiplex PCR; TCRdb holds only in-frame clones, not every one. The table lists over a million clones, roughly 96% of them singletons. Sample: naive CD4+ T cells sorted from blood. Receptors were obtained from a young man in good health. Each CDR3 is given with its conserved first and last residue. Each record gives: clone size, V gene, D gene, J gene, CDR3 DNA, CDR3 protein. The D gene is left open where the match is weak. Not every row has a clone size; where given, it reads once, few, many or a size class.

abundance: .
v_gene: TRBV20-1
d_gene: .
j_gene: TRBJ1-1
CDR3nt: TGCAGTGCTCTCGGTACTGAAGCTTTCTTT
CDR3aa: CSALGTEAFF

abundance: .
v_gene: TRBV27
d_gene: .
j_gene: TRBJ1-2
CDR3nt: TGTGCCAGCAGTACGACAGCTAACTATGGCTACACCTTC
CDR3aa: CASSTTANYGYTF

abundance: .
v_gene: TRBV4-1
d_gene: TRBD1
j_gene: TRBJ1-5
CDR3nt: TGCGCCAGCAGCTATGACGGACAGGGGGTCCATAGCAATCAGCCCCAGCATTTT
CDR3aa: CASSYDGQGVHSNQPQHF

abundance: .
v_gene: TRBV10-1
d_gene: TRBD1
j_gene: TRBJ2-1
CDR3nt: TGCGCCAGCACCGATGGGGACAGCTACAATGAGCAGTTCTTC
CDR3aa: CASTDGDSYNEQFF

abundance: .
v_gene: TRBV14
d_gene: .
j_gene: TRBJ1-1
CDR3nt: TGTGCCAGCAGCCATGACAGGATGAACACTGAAGCTTTCTTT
CDR3aa: CASSHDRMNTEAFF

abundance: .
v_gene: TRBV18
d_gene: .
j_gene: TRBJ2-1
CDR3nt: TGTGCCAGCTCACGGGACTACAATGAGCAGTTCTTC
CDR3aa: CASSRDYNEQFF

abundance: once
v_gene: TRBV11-3
d_gene: .
j_gene: TRBJ2-5
CDR3nt: TGTGCCAGCAGCTTAGAGAGGGCCGAGACCCAGTACTTC
CDR3aa: CASSLERAETQYF

abundance: .
v_gene: TRBV9
d_gene: TRBD2
j_gene: TRBJ2-7
CDR3nt: TGTGCCAGCAGCGTTAGCGGGACCTCCGGCGAGCAGTACTTC
CDR3aa: CASSVSGTSGEQYF

abundance: .
v_gene: TRBV2
d_gene: .
j_gene: TRBJ2-5
CDR3nt: TGTGCCAGCACCCAGGACAGTTTCCAAGAGACCCAGTACTTC
CDR3aa: CASTQDSFQETQYF

abundance: .
v_gene: TRBV29-1
d_gene: .
j_gene: TRBJ2-3
CDR3nt: TGCAGCGTTGGGAACAGGGCCACAGATACGCAGTATTTT
CDR3aa: CSVGNRATDTQYF

abundance: .
v_gene: TRBV9
d_gene: TRBD2
j_gene: TRBJ2-1
CDR3nt: TGTGCCAGCAGCTCCCGGGGACTAGCGGGAGCATTCTCCTACAATGAGCAGTTCTTC
CDR3aa: CASSSRGLAGAFSYNEQFF

abundance: .
v_gene: TRBV19
d_gene: TRBD1
j_gene: TRBJ2-5
CDR3nt: TGTGCCAGTAGTTCAAGGGACAGGATCATTCAAGAGACCCAGTACTTC
CDR3aa: CASSSRDRIIQETQYF

abundance: .
v_gene: TRBV19
d_gene: .
j_gene: TRBJ1-5
CDR3nt: TGTGCCAGTAGTATCCTGGACGGAAATCAGCCCCAGCATTTT
CDR3aa: CASSILDGNQPQHF

abundance: .
v_gene: TRBV29-1
d_gene: .
j_gene: TRBJ2-5
CDR3nt: TGCAGCGTTGTGTACTTTTCGGAGACCCAGTACTTC
CDR3aa: CSVVYFSETQYF

abundance: .
v_gene: TRBV28
d_gene: TRBD1
j_gene: TRBJ2-2
CDR3nt: TGTGCCAGCAGTGCCCGGGACAGGGCTCGTCGGGAGCTGTTTTTT
CDR3aa: CASSARDRARRELFF

abundance: .
v_gene: TRBV9
d_gene: .
j_gene: TRBJ2-2
CDR3nt: TGTGCCACGGGCGGGACACCGAACACCGGGGAGCTGTTTTTT
CDR3aa: CATGGTPNTGELFF

abundance: once
v_gene: TRBV7-2
d_gene: TRBD2
j_gene: TRBJ2-7
CDR3nt: TGTGCCAGCAGCTTAGAACTAGCGGGAAGTTACGAGCAGTACTTC
CDR3aa: CASSLELAGSYEQYF

abundance: .
v_gene: TRBV5-4
d_gene: TRBD1
j_gene: TRBJ2-5
CDR3nt: TGTGCCAGCAGCGGGACAGGTTCCCAAGAGACCCAGTACTTC
CDR3aa: CASSGTGSQETQYF

abundance: .
v_gene: TRBV28
d_gene: TRBD1
j_gene: TRBJ2-1
CDR3nt: TGTGCCAGCACCTCTTTTCCCATCGGGACAGGGAGCAATGAGCAGTTCTTC
CDR3aa: CASTSFPIGTGSNEQFF